This record covers a single TCR beta chain. A junction boundary mismatches the germline segment, possibly from a read error. The data were obtained in a study of CD8+CD57+ T cells in acquired aplastic anemia. In germline, CDR1 is LNHNV, CDR2 YYDKDF (reference sequence). This CDR3 comprises 15 residues. TCR beta VDJ and CDR3 were profiled, and genomic DNA was the template. Each CDR3 protein is one row after TCRdb ran MiXCR on the reads. The sample consists of tens of thousands of distinct CDR3 sequences, 75% to 85% of them appearing once. V gene TRBV15 combines with J gene TRBJ1-6; the D is unclear. This receptor was obtained from a human donor in good health, serving as a control. The sequenced sample was sorted CD4+, CD8+, or CD8+CD57+ T cells (not recorded which) from PBMCs. For the CDR3, the DNA is TGTGCCGCCAGCAGAGGGAGACACTCGAATTCACCCCTCCACTTT. Residues: CAASRGRHSNSPLHF.